This is a list of T cell receptor beta chains from one sample in a study of T cells in Graves' hyperthyroidism and ophthalmopathy. TCRdb re-analysed the multiplex PCR reads in MiXCR, keeping a single row per CDR3 protein. In the table there are around 350,000 distinct CDR3 sequences, approximately 13% of which are singletons. The specimen was blood. The receptors originated from a woman aged 18-29 years with Graves' hyperthyroidism. The CDR3 runs from the conserved cysteine through the conserved F or W. The D gene is left open where the match is weak. Size is stated for part of the rows, as once, few or many counts, or as a class when the clone is expanded.

j_gene | v_gene | d_gene | abundance | CDR3aa | CDR3nt
TRBJ1-5 | TRBV19 | . | many | CASSGVAGGDQPQHF | TGTGCCAGTAGTGGGGTCGCGGGGGGCGATCAGCCCCAGCATTTT
TRBJ1-5 | TRBV20-1 | . | few | CSASGASYSNQPQHF | TGCAGTGCTTCCGGGGCCTCATATAGCAATCAGCCCCAGCATTTT
TRBJ1-2 | TRBV20-1 | . | . | CSAGGGRNGYTF | TGCAGTGCTGGGGGGGGGAGAAATGGCTACACCTTC
TRBJ2-4 | TRBV10-3 | TRBD2 | few | CASTSGSGDIQYF | TGTGCCAGCACTAGCGGGAGCGGTGACATTCAGTACTTC
TRBJ1-2 | TRBV5-1 | . | . | CASSAVTGSMSYTF | TGCGCCAGCAGCGCCGTTACGGGGTCGATGAGCTACACCTTC
TRBJ1-4 | TRBV5-4 | . | . | CASSPGGPQAHEKLFF | TGTGCCAGCAGCCCGGGGGGCCCGCAGGCCCATGAAAAACTGTTTTTT
TRBJ2-5 | TRBV6-1 | . | . | CASSPFTSGTQYF | TGTGCCAGCAGTCCCTTCACTTCAGGGACCCAGTACTTC
TRBJ2-7 | TRBV20-1 | TRBD2 | many | CSATQSGRASYEQYF | TGCAGTGCTACCCAAAGCGGGAGGGCCTCCTACGAGCAGTACTTC
TRBJ2-1 | TRBV24-1 | . | many | CATSDFADSNEQFF | TGTGCCACCAGTGATTTTGCAGATTCCAATGAGCAGTTCTTC
TRBJ2-1 | TRBV28 | TRBD2 | many | CASSRYLAGVGNEQFF | TGTGCCAGCAGCCGCTACCTAGCGGGAGTAGGAAATGAGCAGTTCTTC
TRBJ2-3 | TRBV7-9 | . | many | CASSLAESVTDTQYF | TGTGCCAGCAGCTTAGCAGAATCTGTCACAGATACGCAGTATTTT
TRBJ2-5 | TRBV11-2 | . | many | CASSLGGRETQYF | TGTGCCAGCAGCTTAGGAGGGAGGGAGACCCAGTACTTC
TRBJ2-3 | TRBV24-1 | TRBD1 | many | CATSDLRDRVADTQYF | TGTGCCACCAGTGATTTGAGGGACAGGGTTGCAGATACGCAGTATTTT
TRBJ2-7 | TRBV5-1 | TRBD1 | . | CASSLAGQGPYEQYF | TGCGCCAGCAGCTTGGCGGGACAGGGACCCTACGAGCAGTACTTC
TRBJ2-3 | TRBV28 | . | few | CASSFPPGDTQYF | TGTGCCAGCAGTTTCCCCCCAGGAGATACGCAGTATTTT
TRBJ2-5 | TRBV5-1 | . | . | CASSQRLDQETQYF | TGCGCCAGCAGTCAGCGACTCGACCAAGAGACCCAGTACTTC
TRBJ2-7 | TRBV10-3 | TRBD1 | . | CAISERQGAHEQYF | TGTGCCATCAGTGAGAGACAGGGCGCCCACGAGCAGTACTTC
TRBJ2-5 | TRBV30 | . | many | CAWTPGTETQYF | TGTGCCTGGACCCCCGGAACAGAGACCCAGTACTTC
TRBJ2-5 | TRBV30 | . | many | CAWTPSAETQYF | TGTGCCTGGACGCCCAGCGCAGAGACCCAGTACTTC
TRBJ2-1 | TRBV6-5 | TRBD1 | . | CASSYYRDRGHNEQFF | TGTGCCAGCAGTTACTACCGGGACAGGGGCCACAATGAGCAGTTCTTC
TRBJ2-1 | TRBV13 | . | many | CASSSSRGSDEQFF | TGTGCCAGCAGCTCGTCCAGGGGATCGGATGAGCAGTTCTTC
TRBJ2-3 | TRBV7-3 | TRBD1 | many | CASSDGQGISTDTQYF | TGTGCCAGCAGCGACGGACAGGGAATTTCCACAGATACGCAGTATTTT
TRBJ1-4 | TRBV4-1 | . | . | CASSQALTEKLFF | TGCGCCAGCAGCCAAGCACTGACAGAAAAACTGTTTTTT
TRBJ2-7 | TRBV25-1 | . | . | CASSGAPYEQYF | TGTGCCAGCAGCGGGGCCCCCTACGAGCAGTACTTC
TRBJ1-1 | TRBV29-1 | . | many | CSVPIRGNTEAFF | TGCAGCGTACCGATACGGGGGAACACTGAAGCTTTCTTT
TRBJ2-3 | TRBV28 | TRBD1 | . | CASSSPDRSGTDTQYF | TGTGCCAGCAGTTCCCCGGACAGGAGCGGCACAGATACGCAGTATTTT
TRBJ2-1 | TRBV16 | . | . | CASSQLGDEQFF | TGTGCCAGCAGCCAACTCGGGGATGAGCAGTTCTTC
TRBJ1-2 | TRBV10-3 | . | many | CAISEREGYTF | TGTGCCATCAGTGAACGGGAGGGCTACACCTTC
TRBJ1-2 | TRBV6-1 | TRBD1 | many | CASQQGMGYTF | TGTGCCAGTCAACAGGGGATGGGCTACACCTTC
TRBJ1-5 | TRBV29-1 | . | . | CSVIPTVGQPQHF | TGCAGCGTTATTCCGACAGTGGGTCAGCCCCAGCATTTT
TRBJ2-7 | TRBV27 | . | many | CASSFGLGYNEQYF | TGTGCCAGCAGTTTTGGGTTGGGCTACAACGAGCAGTACTTC
TRBJ2-1 | TRBV7-9 | TRBD2 | many | CASSERSGRALEEQFF | TGTGCCAGCAGCGAACGAAGCGGGAGGGCCTTGGAGGAGCAGTTCTTC
TRBJ1-2 | TRBV7-2 | TRBD1 | . | CASSPAGTGIYGYTF | TGTGCCAGCAGCCCAGCCGGGACAGGGATCTATGGCTACACCTTC
TRBJ1-2 | TRBV30 | . | many | CAWDHDIPYGYTF | TGTGCCTGGGACCACGACATACCCTATGGCTACACCTTC
TRBJ2-5 | TRBV14 | . | few | CASSHVQETQYF | TGTGCCAGCAGCCATGTACAAGAGACCCAGTACTTC
TRBJ2-1 | TRBV11-1 | . | many | CASSAPGRTNEQFF | TGTGCCAGCAGCGCCCCGGGACGGACCAATGAGCAGTTCTTC
TRBJ1-2 | TRBV29-1 | . | many | CSVVIQGGVGGYTF | TGCAGCGTTGTTATCCAGGGAGGTGTTGGGGGCTACACCTTC
TRBJ2-5 | TRBV7-2 | . | . | CASSLVSGDQETQYF | TGTGCCAGCAGCTTAGTTTCCGGGGACCAAGAGACCCAGTACTTC
TRBJ2-5 | TRBV6-5 | TRBD1 | . | CASSYLQGLQETQYF | TGTGCCAGCAGTTACCTACAGGGGCTTCAAGAGACCCAGTACTTC
TRBJ2-5 | TRBV28 | TRBD2 | many | CASKAGSETQYF | TGTGCCAGCAAAGCGGGATCAGAGACCCAGTACTTC
TRBJ2-2 | TRBV14 | . | . | CASSQVAGYTGELFF | TGTGCCAGCAGCCAAGTGGCCGGCTACACCGGGGAGCTGTTTTTT